This passage covers 29 T cell receptor beta chains from one sample sequenced in a study of a mutant IDH1 vaccine in newly diagnosed glioma. As to time point: baseline, week 1 (first vaccination visit). Treatment denoted: pre-vaccination baseline after standard-of-care therapy. Libraries were prepared by immunoSEQ multiplex PCR; TCRdb keeps only in-frame clonotypes and omits some of them. The sample gives tens of thousands of clones, about nine tenths of which show up once; around 5% is in the top ten. Sequenced here: PBMCs, sampled from a glioma patient treated with radiotherapy, temozolomide or both. These receptor sequences come from a woman in her thirties or forties with glioma.

This clone came up once. V is TRBV10-3 and J is TRBJ2-1; the D call may be TRBD1 or TRBD2 (6 bases each). The CDR3 has 14 amino acids. The germline V gene has CDR1 ENHRY and CDR2 SYGVKD. V was pared by 4 bases and J by 7 bases, with 14 bases between. CDR3 sequence: CAISAGGSLNEQFF. For the CDR3, the DNA is TGTGCCATCAGTGCCGGGGGCAGCCTAAATGAGCAGTTCTTC.

For this clone: This same CDR3 is encoded by further DNA sequences in the sample. This rearrangement joins TRBV5-4 to TRBJ2-5, with 13 bases lining up with TRBD2. CDR3 length equals 15 residues. Germline CDR1 reads SGHNT; CDR2 reads YYREEE (reference sequence). After removal of 4 bases from V and 4 bases from J, the junction contained 4 bases not matched to a gene. The CDR3 sequence: CASSRRTSGGETQYF. In nucleotides, the CDR3 is TGTGCCAGCAGCCGACGGACTAGCGGGGGAGAGACCCAGTACTTC.

This clone was picked up one time. This rearrangement joins TRBV7-6 to TRBJ2-7, with 8 bases lining up with TRBD2. CDR1 is SGHVS and CDR2 is FNYEAQ in the germline V gene. CDR3 size: 16 residues. V was pared by 4 bases and J by 4 bases, with 12 bases of the junction left unmatched. The CDR3 DNA follows: TGTGCCAGCAGCTCCGCACTTACCGGGAGGGGTTACGAGCAGTACTTC. This translates into CASSSALTGRGYEQYF.

The rearrangement links TRBV18 to TRBJ2-7; 9 bases agree with TRBD2. CDR3 length: 15 amino acids. Germline assignment: CDR1 KGHSH and CDR2 LQKENI. V was pared by 0 bases and J by 6 bases, with 6 bases of the junction left unmatched. The CDR3: CASSPPSGRQSEQYF. The CDR3 nucleotides are TGTGCCAGCTCACCACCCAGCGGGAGGCAAAGCGAGCAGTACTTC. Supplemented by reference TRBV18 and TRBJ2-7, the full variable domain reads NAGVMQNPRHLVRRRGQEARLRCSPMKGHSHVYWYRQLPEEGLKFMVYLQKENIIDESGMPKERFSAEFPKEGPSILRIQQVVRGDSAAYFCASSPPSGRQSEQYFGPGTRLTVT.

This clone turned up a few times. The chain carries TRBV5-1 and TRBJ1-1; D possibly corresponds to TRBD1 (5 bases). V lost 0 bases and J lost 9, with 18 bases in between. There are 15 residues in the CDR3. CDR1 is SGHRS and CDR2 is YFSETQ in the germline V gene. CDR3 protein: CASSLAGVHSTQAFF. The CDR3 region has the DNA TGCGCCAGCAGCTTGGCGGGGGTCCATAGTACTCAAGCTTTCTTT.

V usage is TRBV5-5 and J usage is TRBJ2-1; 7 bases fit TRBD2. This CDR3 spans 15 amino acids. Germline CDR1 reads SGHKS; CDR2 reads YYEKEE (reference sequence). Trimming took 2 bases from V and 2 from J; bases not matched to a gene: 4. The CDR3 loop is CASSLVGGPYNEQFF. The DNA of the CDR3 is TGTGCCAGCAGCTTAGTGGGAGGGCCCTACAATGAGCAGTTCTTC.

The V call is TRBV5-1, the J call TRBJ1-1; perhaps TRBD1 as D (5 bases). Trimming removed 0 bases at V and 4 bases at J, with 13 bases between. CDR3 length: 15 residues. Germline loops: CDR1 SGHRS, CDR2 YFSETQ. The CDR3 spells CASSLAPGGTTEAFF. The DNA of the CDR3 is TGCGCCAGCAGCTTGGCCCCTGGGGGTACCACTGAAGCTTTCTTT.

This chain links TRBV5-1 with TRBJ2-7; D remains ambiguous. Trimming shortened V by 4 bases and J by 6 bases, and 14 bases separated the two germline ends. Germline V lookup: CDR1 SGHRS, CDR2 YFSETQ. This CDR3 is built from 13 residues. CDR3 sequence: CASSPVVLGEQYF. The CDR3 nucleotides read TGCGCCAGCAGCCCGGTGGTCCTCGGCGAGCAGTACTTC.

The V call is TRBV15, the J call TRBJ2-5; D is ambiguous. CDR1 is LNHNV and CDR2 is YYDKDF in the germline V gene (reference sequence). The length of the CDR3 is 13 residues. V was pared by 7 bases and J by 0 bases, with 9 bases between. CDR3 residues: CATKLGYQETQYF. The CDR3 coding sequence is TGTGCCACCAAGTTAGGGTACCAAGAGACCCAGTACTTC. Looking up the rest from reference TRBV15 and TRBJ2-5 gives the full variable domain: DAMVIQNPRYQVTQFGKPVTLSCSQTLNHNVMYWYQQKSSQAPKLLFHYYDKDFNNEADTPDNFQSRRPNTSFCFLDIRSPGLGDTAMYLCATKLGYQETQYFGPGTRLLVL.

The V call is TRBV6-1, the J call TRBJ2-1, with D unresolved. CDR3 length: 17 residues. Germline V gives CDR1 MNHNS, CDR2 SASEGT. V shed 1 base and J shed 3 bases, with 16 bases lying between them. The CDR3 region is CASSEVVAQNYYNEQFF. The CDR3 DNA reads as TGTGCCAGCAGTGAAGTGGTTGCACAGAACTACTACAATGAGCAGTTCTTC.

This chain uses TRBV4-1 with TRBJ1-2, with D uncertain. Trimming left V 2 bases short and J 5 bases short, with 12 bases between. The CDR3 is 14 residues long. Germline CDR1 is MGHRA and CDR2 is YSYEKL. The CDR3 DNA reads TGCGCCAGCAGCCAATACCCGACCCCTTATGGCTACACCTTC. Protein sequence: CASSQYPTPYGYTF.

This chain connects TRBV20-1 to TRBJ2-3; D gene unclear. This CDR3 has 10 residues. Germline V gives CDR1 DFQATT, CDR2 SNEGSKA (reference sequence). V was pared by 3 bases and J by 5 bases, with 3 bases between. The CDR3 region is CSARRDTQYF. CDR3 coding DNA: TGCAGTGCTAGGAGAGATACGCAGTATTTT.

The V call is TRBV6-1, the J call TRBJ2-7; 7 bases align to TRBD2. Germline trimming cut 2 bases from V and 4 bases from J; bases unmatched to any gene: 8. The CDR3 has 15 residues. Germline V gives CDR1 MNHNS, CDR2 SASEGT. The DNA for the CDR3 is TGTGCCAGCAGTGAAAGAGGACTAGGTGGATACGAGCAGTACTTC. Translated, it gives CASSERGLGGYEQYF.

This clone appeared a few times. The rearrangement links TRBV6-5 to TRBJ1-1; no clear D. Trimming took 0 bases from V and 7 from J, leaving 9 bases between them. Germline V gene lookup returns CDR1 MNHEY and CDR2 SVGAGI. CDR3 length: 13 residues. CDR3 amino acids: CASSYSPVGEAFF. The CDR3 nucleotides are TGTGCCAGCAGTTACTCTCCCGTCGGTGAAGCTTTCTTT.

The chain joins TRBV9 to TRBJ2-5, with D possibly being TRBD2 (5 bases). Between the trimmed V and J ends, which lost 0 bases and 4 bases, there was a span of 10 bases. The CDR3 is made up of 14 amino acids. Germline values: CDR1 SGDLS, CDR2 YYNGEE. As DNA, the CDR3 is TGTGCCAGCAGCGTAGATAACGGAGGAGAGACCCAGTACTTC. Translation: CASSVDNGGETQYF.

V usage is TRBV29-1 and J usage is TRBJ1-2, with a weak D call TRBD1 (6 bases). CDR1 and CDR2 from the germline V gene are SQVTM and ANQGSEA. Trimming removed 4 bases from V and 2 bases from J, with 8 bases in between. The CDR3 length is 12 residues. CDR3: CSVGGGNYGYTF. CDR3 in DNA: TGCAGCGTTGGGGGGGGCAACTATGGCTACACCTTC.

This chain uses TRBV30 with TRBJ2-2; D is possibly TRBD2 (6 bases). This CDR3 spans 12 amino acids. V was trimmed by 5 bases and J by 7 bases, leaving 11 bases between them. Germline assignment: CDR1 GTSNPN and CDR2 SVGIG (reference sequence). CDR3 region: CAWSGVGGELFF. In DNA, the CDR3 is TGTGCCTGGTCGGGAGTGGGCGGGGAGCTGTTTTTT.

The J gene is TRBJ1-1, the V gene TRBV6-5, with 7 positions matching TRBD1. With V trimmed by 2 bases and J by 0 bases, 6 bases remained unmatched. The CDR3 has 16 amino acids. CDR1 and CDR2 (germline): MNHEY, SVGAGI. CDR3 sequence: CASSYDQGGLNTEAFF. The CDR3 region has the DNA TGTGCCAGCAGTTACGACCAGGGGGGACTGAACACTGAAGCTTTCTTT.

J is TRBJ2-6 and V is TRBV4-3; D is undetermined. The ends were cut back, 0 bases at V and 0 bases at J, with 12 bases in the middle. This CDR3 is built from 18 residues. From germline, CDR1 is LGHNA and CDR2 YSLEER. In nucleotides, the CDR3 is TGCGCCAGCAGCCAAGAACAAGGCGCACCCTCTGGGGCCAACGTCCTGACTTTC. Protein: CASSQEQGAPSGANVLTF.

This chain joins TRBV4-3 and TRBJ1-1, with a tentative D call TRBD1 (5 bases). V lost 6 bases to trimming and J lost 1 base, with 9 bases between them. In germline, CDR1 is LGHNA, CDR2 YSLEER. CDR3 length: 13 amino acids. CDR3 in amino acids: CASRVTGNTEAFF. The CDR3 bases are TGCGCCAGCAGAGTAACAGGGAACACTGAAGCTTTCTTT.

The chain has TRBV4-2 and TRBJ2-2; D unresolved. CDR3 length: 12 residues. The V gene's germline CDR1 is LGHNA and CDR2 YNFKEQ. V was shortened by 0 bases and J by 4 bases, with 0 bases between the two germline ends. CDR3: CASSQDTGELFF. In DNA form, the CDR3 reads TGTGCCAGCAGCCAAGACACCGGGGAGCTGTTTTTT.

Only a few counts were recorded for this clone. The chain uses TRBV2 and TRBJ2-3, with 8 bases lining up with TRBD1. The CDR3 is 15 residues long. J was trimmed by 2 bases and V by 6 bases; bases with no gene match: 7. Germline CDR1 is SNHLY and CDR2 is FYNNEI. The CDR3 loop reads CASRRTGINTDTQYF. DNA for the CDR3: TGTGCCAGCAGGCGGACAGGGATCAACACAGATACGCAGTATTTT.

This clone was picked up one time. This rearrangement joins TRBV5-1 to TRBJ2-3, with 11 bases identical to TRBD2. V dropped 4 bases and J dropped 0; count of bases not matched to a gene: 13. The CDR3 spans 19 residues. CDR1 and CDR2 (germline): SGHRS, YFSETQ. The CDR3: CASSHQGTSGPFSTDTQYF. As DNA, the CDR3 is TGCGCCAGCAGCCATCAAGGGACTAGCGGACCTTTTAGCACAGATACGCAGTATTTT.

The chain recombines TRBV30 with TRBJ2-3; weak D call: TRBD1 (5 bases). Per the germline V gene, CDR1 is GTSNPN and CDR2 is SVGIG (reference sequence). The CDR3 is made up of 14 amino acids. With 2 bases removed from V and 0 bases from J, the gap between germline ends came to 9 bases. For the CDR3, the DNA is TGTGCCTGGAGTCAGGGAATAAGCACAGATACGCAGTATTTT. Amino acid sequence: CAWSQGISTDTQYF. Drawing the rest from reference TRBV30 and TRBJ2-3, the complete variable domain is SQTIHQWPATLVQPVGSPLSLECTVEGTSNPNLYWYRQAAGRGLQLLFYSVGIGQISSEVPQNLSASRPQDRQFILSSKKLLLSDSGFYLCAWSQGISTDTQYFGPGTRLTVL.

The chain links TRBV5-8 to TRBJ1-1; weak D call: TRBD1 (5 bases). Trimming took 4 bases from V and 2 from J, leaving 15 bases between them. CDR3 size: 15 residues. Germline lookup yields CDR1 SGHTS and CDR2 YDEGEE. The CDR3 sequence is CASSRTTVPNTEAFF. The CDR3 DNA sequence: TGTGCCAGCAGCCGGACGACAGTACCTAACACTGAAGCTTTCTTT.

J is TRBJ2-4 and V is TRBV6-1; 7 bases match TRBD1. V was clipped by 3 bases and J by 4 bases; unmatched bases: 3. CDR1 is MNHNS, CDR2 SASEGT, per germline. CDR3 length: 14 residues. CDR3 region: CASSDRGQKNIQYF. DNA of the CDR3: TGTGCCAGCAGTGACCGGGGACAGAAAAACATTCAGTACTTC.

The gene calls are TRBV5-1 and TRBJ1-6, with unresolved D. The germline V gene encodes CDR1 SGHRS and CDR2 YFSETQ. Trimming shortened V by 0 bases and J by 7 bases, and 11 bases separated the two germline ends. The CDR3 loop spans 15 amino acids. The CDR3 DNA sequence: TGCGCCAGCAGCTTGGCCGTGGGAAACAATTCACCCCTCCACTTT. This sequence encodes CASSLAVGNNSPLHF.

The rearrangement links TRBV5-1 to TRBJ2-5; no clear D. This CDR3 comprises 12 residues. The V end was cut by 2 bases, the J end by 5 bases, with 7 bases between. Per germline, CDR1 SGHRS and CDR2 YFSETQ. The CDR3 sequence: CASSFRLETQYF. The CDR3, as DNA: TGCGCCAGCAGCTTCAGGTTGGAGACCCAGTACTTC.

The CDR3 loop reads CASTPGQISYNEQFF. The CDR3, as DNA: TGTGCCAGCACCCCGGGACAGATCTCCTACAATGAGCAGTTCTTC. The chain joins TRBV6-1 to TRBJ2-1, with 7 bases matching TRBD1. The germline gives CDR1 MNHNS, CDR2 SASEGT. The CDR3 length is 15 residues. V lost 7 bases, J lost 0 bases, and 6 bases stayed unmatched.